These 6 T cell receptor beta chains originate from one sample sequenced in a study of neoadjuvant anti-PD-1 for oral cavity cancer. Profiling relied on immunoSEQ multiplex PCR, and the TCRdb table lists in-frame clones only, not all of them. The table lists 84,000 or so clones, 84% of them singletons. The material was PBMCs, obtained before nivolumab (anti-PD-1) treatment. All receptors derive from a person aged 40-85 years with oral cavity squamous cell carcinoma.

The V call is TRBV9, the J call TRBJ2-6, with D uncertain. From germline, CDR1 is SGDLS and CDR2 YYNGEE. The CDR3 is 15 residues long. V dropped 4 bases and J dropped 7 bases, with 15 bases sitting between them. The CDR3 protein is CASSPFLSGANVLTF. Written as DNA, the CDR3 is TGTGCCAGCAGCCCTTTCCTATCCGGAGCCAACGTCCTGACTTTC.

The CDR3 spells CASSSILNTEAFF. CDR3 sequence (DNA): TGTGCCAGCAGTTCAATCTTGAACACTGAAGCTTTCTTT. The chain links TRBV6-5 to TRBJ1-1; no definite D call. Per germline, CDR1 MNHEY and CDR2 SVGAGI. The V and J ends lost 4 bases and 0 bases respectively, with 6 bases between them. CDR3 length equals 13 residues.

V is TRBV29-1 and J is TRBJ1-2, with 7 bases lining up with TRBD1. The CDR3 sequence is 12 residues long. V was clipped by 6 bases and J by 4 bases; unmatched bases: 5. Germline assignment: CDR1 SQVTM and CDR2 ANQGSEA. The CDR3 sequence is CSVQTGSYGYTF. The CDR3 bases are TGCAGCGTCCAGACAGGGTCCTATGGCTACACCTTC.

The chain uses TRBV7-2 and TRBJ1-3; TRBD1 matches 9 bases. The CDR3 spans 16 residues. Looked up from germline, CDR1 is SGHTA and CDR2 is FQGNSA. V lost 7 bases to trimming and J lost 3 bases; unmatched junction nucleotides: 10. The CDR3 protein is CASTRSGQGVGNTIYF. DNA for the CDR3: TGTGCCAGCACTCGGTCGGGACAGGGTGTTGGAAACACCATATATTTT.

This clone was observed a single time. The rearrangement joins TRBV19 to TRBJ2-7, with TRBD1 identical over 10 bases. This CDR3 spans 14 amino acids. Per the germline V gene, CDR1 is LNHDA and CDR2 is SQIVND (reference sequence). V shed 5 bases and J 4 bases; nucleotides not matched to a gene: 5. CDR3 residues: CASSPGTGEYEQYF. The CDR3 DNA reads as TGTGCCAGTAGTCCCGGGACAGGGGAGTACGAGCAGTACTTC.

This sequence joins TRBV2 and TRBJ1-5; 7 nucleotides agree with TRBD1. This CDR3 comprises 16 residues. The germline CDR1 and CDR2 sequences are SNHLY and FYNNEI. The trim removed 0 bases at V and 6 bases at J, leaving 8 bases unmatched. The CDR3 bases are TGTGCCAGCAGTGAAGCGGGGGGACAGCGGCGTCAGCCCCAGCATTTT. Translating gives CASSEAGGQRRQPQHF.